The T cell receptor beta chain described here comes from a study of blood T cell repertoires in COVID-19. Across the whole study: Sources were T cells, B-cell-depleted T cells, or PBMCs; the material itself was cDNA or gDNA.

Deletions cut 5 bases from V and 0 bases from J, with 13 bases between. Germline V gene sequence: CDR1 LNHDA, CDR2 SQIVND (reference sequence). The CDR3 contains 16 residues. Some clones are missing from TCRdb's copy, which holds only in-frame ones; the method was immunoSEQ multiplex PCR. The sample records 150,000 to 200,000 clones, 65% to 85% being singletons. The chain combines TRBV19 with TRBJ2-2; tentatively, D is TRBD1 (5 bases). The sequenced sample was peripheral blood. The clonotype was recovered from a woman aged 25 to 39 with acute or convalescent COVID-19. The CDR3 DNA reads as TGTGCCAGTAGTCTCCCGGCAGGGACGAACACCGGGGAGCTGTTTTTT. The encoded protein is CASSLPAGTNTGELFF. The variable domain in full, completed from reference TRBV19 and TRBJ2-2, reads DGGITQSPKYLFRKEGQNVTLSCEQNLNHDAMYWYRQDPGQGLRLIYYSQIVNDFQKGDIAEGYSVSREKKESFPLTVTSAQKNPTAFYLCASSLPAGTNTGELFFGEGSRLTVL.